The T cell receptor (beta chain) described here comes from a study of memory B cells and T cells in multiple sclerosis (dated by TCRdb to the late 2010s). The study in broad terms: The study compared the TCR beta repertoires of autoproliferating peripheral T cells with those of brain lesion-infiltrating T cells in multiple sclerosis patients. TCR sequencing involved a couple of multiple sclerosis patients from whom brain lesions at autopsy or brain-infiltrating cells from biopsy were available.

After CFSE-labeled PBMCs were cultured without any stimulus, the autoproliferating (CFSEdim) and non-proliferating (CFSEhi) T cell fractions were each sequenced on their own. Altogether, 50 million to 55 million CFSE-labeled PBMCs were kept in culture for more than 6 days with no stimulus, after which the replicate wells were combined. PBMCs were labeled with around 0.48 uM CFSE and were cultured without exogenous stimuli in serum-free AIM-V medium. PBMCs were obtained by Ficoll density gradient centrifugation and kept cryopreserved until use. Live 7-AAD-negative cells were sorted on a FACSAria III, washed with PBS, and frozen at -80 degrees C as dry pellets. Using the immunoSEQ Platform, TCRbeta CDR3 regions were amplified from extracted genomic DNA. The immunoSEQ assay used multiplex PCR together with high-throughput sequencing and a bioinformatics pipeline from the vendor. From the authors' description of their analysis: Non-productive sequences and CDR3s shorter than 4 amino acids were excluded, and clonotype frequencies were recalculated for each sample. In immunoSEQ Analyzer 2.0, a clonotype counted as shared when the CDR3 amino acid, V gene and J gene sequences were identical. Repertoire overlap was normalized by dividing shared clonotype counts by the product of both clone-set sizes, with the result scaled by 1000 into arbitrary units. TCRdb limited this immuneACCESS table to in-frame rearrangements with V and J called. A share of clones is missing; checked studies link under half to unresolved V genes, and the rest is unexplained. The V and J calls and clone size were taken over from that table, and D and trimming were inferred from the DNA. The sample table lists over 10,000 clones, approximately 85% of them with a count of one. Of the sample, roughly 2.8% falls within the top ten clones.

Overall study results and their limits: Because clone-set sizes differed between compartments, counts of shared clonotypes were influenced and normalization was required.

Of note for this clone: This clone's antigen is unknown. Per-base quality was not reported, and no clone a single base away is much larger than it.

The sample consisted of PBMCs from blood kept in culture. This clonotype was sampled from a human donor with multiple sclerosis.

The CDR3 in this case is CASRMDSAVAKNIQYF. In nucleotides, the sequence is TGTGCCAGCAGGATGGACAGCGCAGTAGCCAAAAACATTCAGTACTTC. The sequence links TRBV21-1 to TRBJ2-4; TRBD1, the table's D call, was not compared with the DNA. TRBV21-1 is a pseudogene locus. The CDR3, from cysteine to phenylalanine, totals 16 residues. CDR3 DNA is the only sequence kept; it has 48 bases, read in frame from the first base.